Listed below are T cell receptor beta chains from one sample, sequenced in a study of CD8 T cells in Susac syndrome. TCRdb passed the immunoSEQ multiplex PCR reads through MiXCR, listing each CDR3 protein once. The repertoire holds about 400,000 distinct CDR3 sequences, around 83% seen once, with about 0.12% in the top ten. The specimen was CD8+ T cells from PBMCs. The receptor source for this set is a human donor with multiple sclerosis. The CDR3 runs from the conserved cysteine through the conserved F or W. Fields, in order: CDR3 protein, CDR3 DNA, J gene, V gene, D gene, clone size. The D gene is left open where the match is weak. Part of the rows lack a size; the others show once, few, many or a class for expanded clones.

CDR3 protein: CASSLQGPPDILYGYTF
CDR3 DNA: TGTGCCAGCAGTTTACAAGGGCCCCCAGATATACTCTATGGCTACACCTTC
J gene: TRBJ1-2
V gene: TRBV28
D gene: -
clone size: -

CDR3 protein: CASSQAFGSNQPQHF
CDR3 DNA: TGCGCCAGCAGCCAAGCATTTGGTAGCAATCAGCCCCAGCATTTT
J gene: TRBJ1-5
V gene: TRBV4-1
D gene: -
clone size: -

CDR3 protein: CATLGAGVSYNEQFF
CDR3 DNA: TGTGCCACCCTCGGAGCGGGAGTATCCTACAATGAGCAGTTCTTC
J gene: TRBJ2-1
V gene: TRBV28
D gene: TRBD2
clone size: -

CDR3 protein: CASSQRGSSYNEQFF
CDR3 DNA: TGTGCCAGCAGTCAGCGGGGGAGCTCCTACAATGAGCAGTTCTTC
J gene: TRBJ2-1
V gene: TRBV6-5
D gene: TRBD2
clone size: -

CDR3 protein: CSASGTGVMSQPQHF
CDR3 DNA: TGCAGTGCTAGCGGGACAGGGGTAATGAGTCAGCCCCAGCATTTT
J gene: TRBJ1-5
V gene: TRBV20-1
D gene: TRBD1
clone size: -

CDR3 protein: CASSAHSRDVGEDVYGYTF
CDR3 DNA: TGTGCCAGCAGTGCCCACTCCCGGGACGTAGGAGAGGATGTCTATGGCTACACCTTC
J gene: TRBJ1-2
V gene: TRBV27
D gene: -
clone size: -

CDR3 protein: CASSATSGSHEQFF
CDR3 DNA: TGTGCCAGTAGCGCGACTAGCGGGAGCCATGAGCAGTTCTTC
J gene: TRBJ2-1
V gene: TRBV19
D gene: TRBD2
clone size: -

CDR3 protein: CASSGAEYNEQFF
CDR3 DNA: TGTGCCAGCAGCGGGGCCGAGTACAATGAGCAGTTCTTC
J gene: TRBJ2-1
V gene: TRBV5-5
D gene: -
clone size: once

CDR3 protein: CASSLSLDRGGTEAFF
CDR3 DNA: TGTGCCAGCAGCTTGTCCCTTGACAGGGGTGGCACTGAAGCTTTCTTT
J gene: TRBJ1-1
V gene: TRBV7-3
D gene: TRBD1
clone size: -

CDR3 protein: CASSVAGVNTEAFF
CDR3 DNA: TGTGCCAGCAGTGTCGCAGGGGTGAACACTGAAGCTTTCTTT
J gene: TRBJ1-1
V gene: TRBV2
D gene: -
clone size: -